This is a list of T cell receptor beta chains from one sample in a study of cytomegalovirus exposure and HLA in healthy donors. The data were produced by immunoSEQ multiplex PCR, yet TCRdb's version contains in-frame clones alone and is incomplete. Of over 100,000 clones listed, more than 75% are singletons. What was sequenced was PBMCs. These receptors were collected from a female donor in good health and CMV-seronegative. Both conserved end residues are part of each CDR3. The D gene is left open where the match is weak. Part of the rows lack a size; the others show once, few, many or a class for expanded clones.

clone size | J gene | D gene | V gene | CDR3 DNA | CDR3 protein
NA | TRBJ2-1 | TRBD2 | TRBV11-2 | TGTGCCAGCAGCTTAGTTCTAGCGGCTAGGTTCAATGAGCAGTTCTTC | CASSLVLAARFNEQFF
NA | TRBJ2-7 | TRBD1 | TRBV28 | TGTGCCAGCAGTCGGGACAGGGCACTCTACGAGCAGTACTTC | CASSRDRALYEQYF
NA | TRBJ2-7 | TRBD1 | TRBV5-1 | TGCGCCAGCAGCTTGGTCGTCGGGGGGGACAGGGGGCCTCCAAACGAGCAGTACTTC | CASSLVVGGDRGPPNEQYF
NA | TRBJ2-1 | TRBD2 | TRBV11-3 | TGTGCCAGCAGCTTAGAGGGGGGGAGCTCCTACAATGAGCAGTTCTTC | CASSLEGGSSYNEQFF
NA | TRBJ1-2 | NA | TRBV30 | TGTGCCTGGAGCCCGGACACTCCCGGACGTGGCTACACCTTC | CAWSPDTPGRGYTF
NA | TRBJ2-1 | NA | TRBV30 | TGTGCCTGGAACCCTAGCTCCTACAATGAGCAGTTCTTC | CAWNPSSYNEQFF
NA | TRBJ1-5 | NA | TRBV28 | TGTGCCAGCGGCAACAATCAGCCCCAGCATTTT | CASGNNQPQHF
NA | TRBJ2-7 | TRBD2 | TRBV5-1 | TGCGCCAGCAGCTTCTTTCGGACAGGAGCTAGCGGGAGGGTTGGAACGCCACGTTACGAGCAGTACTTC | CASSFFRTGASGRVGTPRYEQYF
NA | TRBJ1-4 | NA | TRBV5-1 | TGCGCCAGCAGCTTGGGGGCAGGGGTGGACGAAAAACTGTTTTTT | CASSLGAGVDEKLFF
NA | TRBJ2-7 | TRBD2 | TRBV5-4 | TGTGCCAGCAGCTTGGCTTCTAGCGGGAACTCAGCAACCGAGCAGTACTTC | CASSLASSGNSATEQYF
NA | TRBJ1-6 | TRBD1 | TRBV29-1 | TGCAGCGCCTGCACGGGACAGGCTAATTCACCCCTCCACTTT | CSACTGQANSPLHF
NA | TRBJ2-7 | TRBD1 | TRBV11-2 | TGTGCCAGCAGCAAGGACAGGTACGAGCAGTACTTC | CASSKDRYEQYF
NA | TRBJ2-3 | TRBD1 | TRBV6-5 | TGTGCCAGCAGTACAGGGGCAGATACGCAGTATTTT | CASSTGADTQYF
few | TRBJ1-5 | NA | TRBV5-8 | TGTGCCAGCAGCTTGGTCGGGGGCAATCAGCCCCAGCATTTT | CASSLVGGNQPQHF
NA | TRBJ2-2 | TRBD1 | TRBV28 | TGTGCCAGCAAGGACAGGGGGGACACCGGGGAGCTGTTTTTT | CASKDRGDTGELFF
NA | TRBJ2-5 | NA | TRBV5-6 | TGTGCCAGCAGCTCGCCGTGGGGGGTAGAGACCCAGTACTTC | CASSSPWGVETQYF
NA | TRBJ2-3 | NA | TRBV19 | TGTGCCAGTAGTATAGCGGGCACAGATACGCAGTATTTT | CASSIAGTDTQYF
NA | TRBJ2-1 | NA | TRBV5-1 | TGCGCCAGCAGCCAGGGCCGGTTAGCGGTAGGCAATGAGCAGTTCTTC | CASSQGRLAVGNEQFF
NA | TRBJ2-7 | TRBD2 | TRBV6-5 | TGTGCCATAACCCCGGGACTAGCAATTTACGAGCAGTACTTC | CAITPGLAIYEQYF
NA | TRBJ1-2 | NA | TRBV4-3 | TGCGCCAGCAGCCAAGGCGCTCAGGCTGATGGTGGCTACACCTTC | CASSQGAQADGGYTF